This T cell receptor (beta chain) was identified during a study of post-analysis software for immune sequencing data. Incorporated into the TCR beta cDNA libraries were unique molecular identifiers, which served to reduce PCR and sequencing biases. Via MiXCR, TCRdb re-called the PCR reads, giving one row per CDR3 protein. The table records some 690,000 distinct CDR3 sequences, 25% to 30% of them present only once. The clonotype comes from a girl aged 10 to 17 with multiple sclerosis. Sequencing was performed on blood.

The DNA for the CDR3 is TGTGCCAGCAGCTTAGACGGCCCCTACGAGCAGTACTTC. This gives the protein CASSLDGPYEQYF. The J gene is TRBJ2-7, the V gene TRBV7-2; D gene ambiguous. Trimming removed 1 base from V and 2 bases from J, with 6 bases in between. Germline CDR1 and CDR2: SGHTA and FQGNSA. The CDR3 covers 13 residues.